The 20 T cell receptor beta chains given below trace back to one sample, sequenced in a study of technical replicates of blood from a handful of donors. Generated by immunoSEQ multiplex PCR, the TCRdb table keeps only in-frame clones and is missing some. The table records about 75,000 clones, around 97% of them present only once. The sample comprised T cells isolated from PBMCs. The origin of the receptors is a human donor in good health.

A single count supports this clone. This chain joins TRBV5-6 and TRBJ2-1; D gene unclear. Germline CDR1 SGHDT, CDR2 YYEEEE. This CDR3 is built from 16 residues. Deletions cut 1 base from V and 0 bases from J, with 11 bases between. CDR3 region: CASSLYQVGSYNEQFF. The CDR3, as DNA: TGTGCCAGCAGCTTGTACCAGGTTGGCTCCTACAATGAGCAGTTCTTC.

The CDR3: CASSVDGTISYEQYF. The CDR3, as DNA: TGTGCCAGCAGCGTAGACGGGACTATATCCTACGAGCAGTACTTC. The V and J genes are TRBV9 and TRBJ2-7; 7 bases map to TRBD2. Germline loops: CDR1 SGDLS, CDR2 YYNGEE. The CDR3 is made up of 15 amino acids. Losses at the gene ends were 0 bases for V and 1 base for J; bases not matched to a gene: 4.

J is TRBJ2-3 and V is TRBV10-3, with TRBD2 matching over 10 bases. V lost 4 bases, J lost 1 base, and 14 bases stayed unmatched. Germline values: CDR1 ENHRY, CDR2 SYGVKD. This CDR3 comprises 19 residues. CDR3 protein: CAISVPPQREGHGTDTQYF. The CDR3 DNA sequence: TGTGCCATCAGTGTACCTCCCCAGCGGGAGGGCCACGGCACAGATACGCAGTATTTT.

CDR3 nucleotides: TGTGCCAGCAGCTTGGACTTGAGGACAGGGGATACTGAAGCTTTCTTT. Amino acid sequence: CASSLDLRTGDTEAFF. The V call is TRBV5-4, the J call TRBJ1-1; 9 positions agree with TRBD1. The CDR3 is 16 amino acids. Germline CDR1 SGHNT, CDR2 YYREEE (reference sequence). J gave up 5 bases and V 0 bases, and 8 bases lay outside the gene matches.

The chain couples TRBV5-5 to TRBJ1-2, with 8 bases aligning to TRBD1. V trimming: 3 bases; J trimming: 8 bases; junction bases outside the gene matches: 3. Germline-derived CDR1 and CDR2 are SGHKS and YYEKEE (reference sequence). This CDR3 has 12 amino acids. The CDR3 sequence: CASSYGTGGYTF. CDR3 nucleotide sequence: TGTGCCAGCAGCTATGGGACAGGCGGCTACACCTTC.

V and J are TRBV4-2 and TRBJ2-7; 9 bases line up with TRBD2. V trimming: 0 bases; J trimming: 2 bases; junction bases outside the gene matches: 8. Germline V gene sequence: CDR1 LGHNA, CDR2 YNFKEQ. The CDR3 runs to 17 residues. The CDR3 DNA follows: TGTGCCAGCAGCCAAGAAGGGGGACTAGCCGAGACCTACGAGCAGTACTTC. Encoded protein: CASSQEGGLAETYEQYF.

The rearrangement joins TRBV6-4 to TRBJ2-6; D ambiguous. V was trimmed by 6 bases and J by 0 bases, leaving 9 bases between them. CDR3 length equals 15 residues. Germline V CDR1 and CDR2: MRHNA, SNTAGT. The CDR3 reads CASRTTASGANVLTF. As DNA, the CDR3 is TGTGCCAGCAGAACCACAGCCTCTGGGGCCAACGTCCTGACTTTC.

This clone turned up a few times. The chain uses TRBV6-1 and TRBJ1-1; D perhaps matches TRBD1 (5 bases). The V gene's germline CDR1 is MNHNS and CDR2 SASEGT. V shed 0 bases and J shed 5 bases, with 13 bases lying between them. The CDR3 contains 15 residues. CDR3 sequence reads: CASSEAGPGRTEAFF. The CDR3 DNA sequence: TGTGCCAGCAGTGAAGCAGGACCAGGGAGGACTGAAGCTTTCTTT.

The chain employs TRBV5-6 and TRBJ1-4; TRBD1 matches 9 bases. Per the germline V gene, CDR1 is SGHDT and CDR2 is YYEEEE. The CDR3 totals 14 residues. The V and J ends lost 2 bases and 6 bases, in that order; junction bases with no gene match: 2. The CDR3: CASSFRTGDEKLFF. Written as DNA, the CDR3 is TGTGCCAGCAGCTTTAGGACAGGGGATGAAAAACTGTTTTTT.

This clone was picked up a small number of times. This rearrangement joins TRBV9 to TRBJ1-4; 7 nucleotides agree with TRBD1. V was clipped by 9 bases and J by 4 bases; unmatched bases: 6. CDR1 and CDR2 (germline): SGDLS, YYNGEE. This CDR3 is built from 13 residues. The CDR3 sequence is CATKDRLNEKLFF. The CDR3 nucleotides are TGTGCCACTAAGGACAGGCTTAATGAAAAACTGTTTTTT.

The gene calls are TRBV27 and TRBJ1-5; tentatively, D is TRBD1 (6 bases). The V end lost 4 bases, the J end lost 6 bases, and 19 bases lay between the germline ends. This CDR3 is 16 amino acids long. Germline V lookup: CDR1 MNHEY, CDR2 SMNVEV (reference sequence). DNA for the CDR3: TGTGCCAGCAGTTCCGGGGTGGTGGGGGGGCGTCAGCCCCAGCATTTT. Translation gives CASSSGVVGGRQPQHF.

This sequence joins TRBV11-2 and TRBJ2-7; a possible D gene is TRBD2 (5 bases). Between the trimmed V and J ends, which lost 1 base and 0 bases, there was a span of 10 bases. The CDR3 sequence is 15 residues long. Germline CDR1 reads SGHAT; CDR2 reads FQNNGV. CDR3 nucleotides: TGTGCCAGCAGCTTAGCCGGGGTCCTCTCCTACGAGCAGTACTTC. This gives the protein CASSLAGVLSYEQYF.

The CDR3 region is CASRNRDSQPQHF. The CDR3 DNA sequence: TGTGCCAGCAGGAACAGGGATAGCCAGCCCCAGCATTTT. The rearrangement joins TRBV28 to TRBJ1-5; a possible D gene is TRBD1 (6 bases). Trimming left V 6 bases short and J 7 bases short, with 13 bases between. CDR3 size: 13 residues. The germline CDR1 and CDR2 sequences are MDHEN and SYDVKM.

The rearrangement links TRBV11-2 to TRBJ2-1, with 8 bases lining up with TRBD2. CDR3 length equals 18 residues. The junction had 16 bases not matched to a gene; V was cut back by 4 bases and J by 5 bases. The germline CDR1 and CDR2 sequences are SGHAT and FQNNGV. The CDR3 sequence is CASSSFPRGSGSNNEQFF. Written as DNA, the CDR3 is TGTGCCAGCAGCTCCTTCCCTAGGGGGAGCGGGAGTAACAATGAGCAGTTCTTC.

The chain uses TRBV7-9 and TRBJ2-5; 7 bases fit TRBD2. V dropped 4 bases and J dropped 4; count of bases not matched to a gene: 6. Germline CDR1 SEHNR, CDR2 FQNEAQ (reference sequence). This CDR3 has 14 amino acids. CDR3 protein: CASSSGGSRETQYF. CDR3 nucleotides: TGTGCCAGCAGCTCGGGAGGCAGTCGAGAGACCCAGTACTTC.

The rearrangement links TRBV6-5 to TRBJ1-5; 7 positions agree with TRBD1. J gave up 7 bases and V 10 bases, and 13 bases lay outside the gene matches. The length of the CDR3 is 14 residues. Germline CDR1 reads MNHEY; CDR2 reads SVGAGI. CDR3 DNA: TGTGCCACCCGAGCGACAGGGAGAGGACAGCCCCAGCATTTT. This codes for CATRATGRGQPQHF.

The V call is TRBV9, the J call TRBJ2-1; TRBD2 aligns across 8 bases. Germline CDR1 reads SGDLS; CDR2 reads YYNGEE. The CDR3 contains 16 residues. The V gene end was trimmed by 0 bases and the J gene end by 7 bases; junction bases not matched to a gene: 9. The CDR3 here is CASSVGPSGSFNEQFF. The CDR3 coding sequence is TGTGCCAGCAGCGTAGGGCCAAGCGGGAGTTTTAATGAGCAGTTCTTC.

The CDR3 loop reads CASSLVPVDTEAFF. CDR3 sequence (DNA): TGTGCCAGCAGCTTGGTGCCGGTGGACACTGAAGCTTTCTTT. This chain connects TRBV5-4 to TRBJ1-1, with D unclear. The V and J ends lost 0 bases and 3 bases respectively, with 9 bases between them. The CDR3 totals 14 residues. Germline CDR1 SGHNT, CDR2 YYREEE (reference sequence).

DNA of the CDR3: TGTGCCAGCAGTTTATTCGGTAGCGGGAGTCAAGAGCAGTACTTC. Protein sequence: CASSLFGSGSQEQYF. This chain uses TRBV27 with TRBJ2-7; 9 bases match TRBD2. Germline loops: CDR1 MNHEY, CDR2 SMNVEV (reference sequence). Trimming cost V 1 base and J 7 bases; bases outside gene matches: 8. The CDR3 extends over 15 amino acids.

The chain links TRBV5-6 to TRBJ1-2; D not resolved. Germline V gene data show CDR1 as SGHDT and CDR2 as YYEEEE. The CDR3 contains 15 residues. With 4 bases removed from V and 2 bases from J, the gap between germline ends came to 15 bases. The CDR3 DNA reads as TGTGCCAGCAGCCCATTAGACACGAGCAACTATGGCTACACCTTC. Its protein is CASSPLDTSNYGYTF.